A selection of T cell receptor beta chains follows, all from one sample in a study of quantifying T cell responses using KT2 cells. TCRdb reanalysed the UMI-ligation and nested PCR reads using MiXCR and keeps one entry per CDR3 protein. Of about 50,000 distinct CDR3 sequences in the sample, around 10% were seen once. The sequenced material came from PBMCs spiked with cells of the T cell clone KT2. These receptors were obtained from a human donor. Both conserved end residues are part of each CDR3. The D gene is left open where the match is weak. Clone size is shown for a subset of rows, as once, few, many or a class of expanded clone.

j_call clone_size d_call v_call cdr3_aa cdr3_nt
TRBJ1-1 - - TRBV7-2 CASSLAPNRVNTEAFF TGTGCCAGCAGCTTAGCTCCCAACAGGGTGAACACTGAAGCTTTCTTT
TRBJ2-7 - - TRBV6-5 CASSYRDRSYEQYF TGTGCCAGCAGTTACCGGGACCGATCCTACGAGCAGTACTTC
TRBJ2-2 - - TRBV20-1 CSAREFAHGELFF TGCAGTGCTAGGGAGTTTGCCCACGGGGAGCTGTTTTTT
TRBJ1-6 - TRBD1 TRBV2 CASSQGALVSPLHF TGTGCCAGCAGTCAGGGGGCGCTTGTTTCACCCCTCCACTTT
TRBJ2-7 - TRBD1 TRBV29-1 CSVFPGQGRGEQYF TGCAGCGTCTTCCCGGGACAGGGAAGGGGCGAGCAGTACTTC
TRBJ1-4 - - TRBV30 CAWSNGWLSNEKLFF TGTGCCTGGAGCAACGGATGGCTTTCTAATGAAAAACTGTTTTTT
TRBJ2-7 - TRBD2 TRBV2 CASSQTGLAGAREQYF TGTGCCAGCAGTCAGACCGGACTAGCGGGAGCAAGGGAGCAGTACTTC
TRBJ2-1 few - TRBV28 CASSLPPGWPFF TGTGCCAGCAGTTTACCACCGGGATGGCCGTTCTTC
TRBJ2-1 many - TRBV7-6 CASSLGRNTYNEQFF TGTGCCAGCAGCTTAGGCCGGAACACCTACAATGAGCAGTTCTTC
TRBJ1-1 few - TRBV6-2/TRBV6-3 CASSVLRHTEAFF TGTGCCAGCAGTGTCTTGCGTCACACTGAAGCTTTCTTT
TRBJ2-3 many - TRBV5-1 CASSLRPSTDTQYF TGCGCCAGCAGCTTACGACCCTCCACAGATACGCAGTATTTT
TRBJ2-7 few TRBD1 TRBV12-3/TRBV12-4 CASSARGRYYEQYF TGTGCCAGCAGTGCCAGGGGGCGATACTACGAGCAGTACTTC
TRBJ2-7 many TRBD1 TRBV12-3/TRBV12-4 CASSLAGAGTGPETYEQYF TGTGCCAGCAGTTTAGCCGGCGCCGGGACAGGGCCCGAGACCTACGAGCAGTACTTC
TRBJ2-3 few - TRBV5-1 CASSLGHRDTDTQYF TGCGCCAGCAGCCTCGGACACAGGGACACAGATACGCAGTATTTT
TRBJ2-7 - TRBD1 TRBV4-3 CASSRLQGDEQYF TGCGCCAGCAGCCGCCTGCAGGGGGACGAGCAGTACTTC